The clone carrying this T cell receptor beta chain was seen only once. The sample originates from a study of cytomegalovirus exposure and HLA in healthy donors. PCR involved 60 Vbeta and 13 Jbeta primers. Libraries were prepared by immunoSEQ multiplex PCR; TCRdb keeps only in-frame clonotypes and omits some of them. The sample lists around 160,000 clones; 75% to 80% were seen once. In germline, CDR1 is SGHRS, CDR2 YFSETQ. This CDR3 region has 14 residues. V was pared by 4 bases and J by 4 bases, with 5 bases of the junction left unmatched. The chain combines TRBV5-1 with TRBJ2-3; 8 bases match TRBD1. This clonotype was obtained from a man over 45 in good health and CMV-seropositive. The specimen was PBMCs. The CDR3 reads CASSPGTGADTQYF. CDR3 sequence (DNA): TGCGCCAGCAGCCCAGGGACAGGTGCAGATACGCAGTATTTT.